The sequence of this T cell receptor beta chain was determined in a study of T-cell memory formation after mild COVID-19. TCRdb redid the calling of the 5' RACE reads with MiXCR, one entry per CDR3 protein. The table has 110,000 to 150,000 distinct CDR3 sequences, 11% to 15% seen once. This clonotype was seen a handful of times. The CDR3 is made up of 15 amino acids. The germline V gene has CDR1 LNHDA and CDR2 SQIVND (reference sequence). V trimming: 3 bases; J trimming: 1 base; junction bases outside the gene matches: 6. This clonotype was obtained from an adult woman who had mild COVID-19 (a few samples of this study predate the infection). Cell type and time point are not known. The chain links TRBV19 to TRBJ2-7; 7 bases are a match to TRBD2. Sequenced sample: PBMCs or a T cell subset sorted from them (not recorded which). The CDR3 region has the DNA TGTGCCAGTAGTATGGGGCTAGCGGTGTCCTACGAGCAGTACTTC. It is translated as CASSMGLAVSYEQYF.